Listed here are 21 T cell receptor beta chains from one sample, sequenced in a study of T cell responses to AZD1222 COVID-19 vaccine. Clones were read by immunoSEQ multiplex PCR, and TCRdb kept only the in-frame ones, dropping some. This repertoire shows 95,000 to 100,000 clones, roughly 86% found once; its top ten account for 1.4%. Here the sequenced sample was peripheral blood, taken on day 0 of AZD1222 vaccination. The receptors derive from an adult in good health.

The gene calls are TRBV19 and TRBJ2-3; D perhaps matches TRBD2 (5 bases). The germline V gene encodes CDR1 LNHDA and CDR2 SQIVND (reference sequence). The CDR3 length is 16 residues. Trimming removed 3 bases at V and 4 bases at J, with 17 bases between. The CDR3 spells CASSMRLLGSADTQYF. Written as DNA, the CDR3 is TGTGCCAGTAGTATGAGACTTCTTGGGAGCGCAGATACGCAGTATTTT.

Remarks on this clone: The sample has other DNA sequences that encode this CDR3 too. This chain uses TRBV7-2 with TRBJ2-7; D remains ambiguous. The V and J ends lost 2 bases and 1 base respectively, with 3 bases between them. The germline V gene encodes CDR1 SGHTA and CDR2 FQGNSA. This CDR3 contains 12 residues. In nucleotides, the CDR3 is TGTGCCAGCAGCTTAACTTCCTACGAGCAGTACTTC. Protein: CASSLTSYEQYF.

The chain employs TRBV7-2 and TRBJ2-3; 10 bases are shared with TRBD2. V lost 0 bases, J lost 5 bases, and 5 bases stayed unmatched. This CDR3 is built from 16 residues. Germline CDR1 reads SGHTA; CDR2 reads FQGNSA. This CDR3 reads CASSLALAGLGDTQYF. The CDR3, as DNA: TGTGCCAGCAGCTTAGCACTAGCGGGATTGGGAGATACGCAGTATTTT.

The chain combines TRBV7-9 with TRBJ1-1; D possibly corresponds to TRBD1 (5 bases). Trimming stripped 2 bases from V and 3 bases from J, with 10 bases between. Germline assignment: CDR1 SEHNR and CDR2 FQNEAQ (reference sequence). The CDR3 sequence is 14 residues long. Here the CDR3 reads CASSLMLGDTEAFF. CDR3 DNA: TGTGCCAGCAGCTTAATGTTGGGGGACACTGAAGCTTTCTTT. The full variable domain, completed using reference TRBV7-9 and TRBJ1-1, is DTGVSQNPRHKITKRGQNVTFRCDPISEHNRLYWYRQTLGQGPEFLTYFQNEAQLEKSRLLSDRFSAERPKGSFSTLEIQRTEQGDSAMYLCASSLMLGDTEAFFGQGTRLTVV.

This clone showed up just once. The chain joins TRBV7-9 to TRBJ1-5, with D unresolved. The V and J ends lost 5 bases and 9 bases respectively, with 17 bases between them. The germline V gene has CDR1 SEHNR and CDR2 FQNEAQ (reference sequence). The CDR3 totals 14 residues. CDR3 loop: CASSPQDGLGPQHF. The DNA of the CDR3 is TGTGCCAGCAGCCCCCAGGACGGGCTTGGGCCCCAGCATTTT.

V is TRBV7-9 and J is TRBJ1-4; D is undetermined. Germline V gene sequence: CDR1 SEHNR, CDR2 FQNEAQ (reference sequence). The CDR3 loop spans 11 amino acids. Trimming shortened V by 2 bases and J by 8 bases, and 3 bases separated the two germline ends. CDR3 protein: CASSLYEKLFF. For the CDR3, the DNA is TGTGCCAGCAGCTTATACGAAAAACTGTTTTTT.

This clone was observed a single time. V and J are TRBV27 and TRBJ2-1; D may match TRBD1 or TRBD2 (5 bases each). With 7 bases removed from V and 4 bases from J, the gap between germline ends came to 14 bases. The CDR3 consists of 14 residues. CDR1 is MNHEY, CDR2 SMNVEV, per germline (reference sequence). DNA for the CDR3: TGTGCCAGCACCTTACCGGGACCTTACAATGAGCAGTTCTTC. Encoded protein: CASTLPGPYNEQFF.

With regard to this clone: Relative to the germline gene, one junction end is altered; a read error may explain this. The J gene is TRBJ1-2, the V gene TRBV20-1; TRBD1 aligns across 8 bases. Germline CDR1 DFQATT, CDR2 SNEGSKA (reference sequence). The CDR3 contains 12 residues. CDR3 DNA sequence: TGCAGTGCTAGTGCTGGACAGGGCAGGGCCGCCTTC. It encodes CSASAGQGRAAF.

This clone was seen just once. The V call is TRBV5-5, the J call TRBJ1-6; 7 bases agree with TRBD1. Losses at the gene ends were 4 bases for V and 10 bases for J; bases not matched to a gene: 11. Per germline, CDR1 SGHKS and CDR2 YYEKEE (reference sequence). The CDR3 length is 15 residues. CDR3 DNA sequence: TGTGCCAGCAGCCGGATGACAGGGTATGGGTCACCCCTCCACTTT. This codes for CASSRMTGYGSPLHF.

V gene TRBV24-1 combines with J gene TRBJ2-2, with TRBD1 identical over 9 bases. The CDR3 has 16 residues. V lost 6 bases and J lost 4; bases outside the gene matches: 8. Per the germline V gene, CDR1 is KGHDR and CDR2 is SFDVKD. The CDR3 is CATSYWRDRVTGELFF. The CDR3, as DNA: TGTGCCACCAGTTATTGGCGGGACAGGGTCACCGGGGAGCTGTTTTTT.

V usage is TRBV19 and J usage is TRBJ1-2; 10 bases are a match to TRBD1. This CDR3 is 15 amino acids long. J was trimmed by 3 bases and V by 5 bases; bases with no gene match: 6. Germline assignment: CDR1 LNHDA and CDR2 SQIVND (reference sequence). The CDR3 is CASSSWTGGDYGYTF. CDR3 coding DNA: TGTGCCAGTAGTTCCTGGACAGGGGGTGACTATGGCTACACCTTC. Full variable domain (missing parts from reference TRBV19 and TRBJ1-2): DGGITQSPKYLFRKEGQNVTLSCEQNLNHDAMYWYRQDPGQGLRLIYYSQIVNDFQKGDIAEGYSVSREKKESFPLTVTSAQKNPTAFYLCASSSWTGGDYGYTFGSGTRLTVV.

This chain connects TRBV4-3 to TRBJ1-6; TRBD1 matches 8 bases. This CDR3 is built from 14 residues. Trimming removed 5 bases from V and 10 bases from J; junction bases left unmatched: 7. The V gene's germline CDR1 is LGHNA and CDR2 YSLEER. CDR3 amino acids: CASSVQGEGSPLHF. CDR3 nucleotide sequence: TGCGCCAGCAGCGTACAGGGGGAAGGATCACCCCTCCACTTT.

This clone appeared a single time. The chain joins TRBV7-2 to TRBJ2-3, with 8 bases lining up with TRBD1. This CDR3 contains 18 residues. The V segment lost 5 bases and the J segment 0 bases; nucleotides outside the gene matches: 13. Germline assignment: CDR1 SGHTA and CDR2 FQGNSA. The CDR3 bases are TGTGCCAGCAGCCCCCGCCCGAGCTGGACAGGGAGCACAGATACGCAGTATTTT. Translation gives CASSPRPSWTGSTDTQYF.

This rearrangement joins TRBV30 to TRBJ2-1, with 7 positions matching TRBD1. Germline V gene data show CDR1 as GTSNPN and CDR2 as SVGIG (reference sequence). The J segment lost 1 base and the V segment lost 4 bases, leaving 10 bases of the junction unmatched. The CDR3 runs to 16 residues. CDR3 sequence: CAWTATGALSYNEQFF. CDR3 DNA sequence: TGTGCCTGGACTGCAACAGGGGCCCTATCCTACAATGAGCAGTTCTTC.

This clone was recorded once. The chain uses TRBV24-1 and TRBJ2-1, with TRBD1 matching 7 bases. The CDR3 has 17 residues. Germline V gene sequence: CDR1 KGHDR, CDR2 SFDVKD. V trimming: 5 bases; J trimming: 2 bases; junction bases outside the gene matches: 11. The CDR3 loop is CATSGNRQGRAYNEQFF. CDR3 in DNA: TGTGCCACCAGTGGAAACCGACAGGGACGGGCCTACAATGAGCAGTTCTTC.

This clone was seen only once. The chain joins TRBV6-2 or TRBV6-3 to TRBJ2-2; the match to TRBD1 covers 7 bases. The V gene end was trimmed by 4 bases and the J gene end by 1 base; junction bases not matched to a gene: 18. Germline values: CDR1 MNHEY, CDR2 SVGEGT. The CDR3 contains 20 residues. The CDR3 spells CASSSNTGAHSRLNTGELFF. CDR3 sequence (DNA): TGTGCCAGCAGTTCCAATACAGGGGCCCACTCCCGCTTGAACACCGGGGAGCTGTTTTTT.

The rearrangement links TRBV7-8 to TRBJ1-4, with D unresolved. CDR3 size: 14 residues. CDR1 and CDR2 (germline): SGHVS, FQNEAQ. V lost 5 bases to trimming and J lost 3 bases, with 10 bases between them. This chain's CDR3 is CASSKRRANEKLFF. The CDR3 region has the DNA TGTGCCAGCAGCAAAAGACGGGCTAATGAAAAACTGTTTTTT.

The rearrangement links TRBV9 to TRBJ2-3, with D possibly matching TRBD1 (6 bases). The CDR3 runs 20 residues. The germline CDR1 and CDR2 sequences are SGDLS and YYNGEE. Deletions cut 0 bases from V and 2 bases from J, with 25 bases between. The CDR3 sequence: CASSVGDPDWGHTDTDTQYF. The CDR3 DNA reads TGTGCCAGCAGCGTAGGGGACCCCGATTGGGGGCACACGGACACAGATACGCAGTATTTT.

This chain uses TRBV20-1 with TRBJ1-1; D gene uncertain. CDR3 length: 11 residues. The germline CDR1 and CDR2 sequences are DFQATT and SNEGSKA (reference sequence). V dropped 3 bases and J dropped 11 bases, with 13 bases sitting between them. This CDR3 reads CSASIQQSAFF. The CDR3 DNA reads as TGCAGTGCTAGTATCCAGCAATCGGCTTTCTTT.

The rearrangement uses TRBV6-5 and TRBJ2-5; the D is unclear. Germline V gene lookup returns CDR1 MNHEY and CDR2 SVGAGI. The CDR3 length is 12 residues. The ends were cut back, 7 bases at V and 5 bases at J, with 11 bases in the middle. CDR3: CASTSQLETQYF. The CDR3 DNA follows: TGTGCCAGCACCTCACAACTGGAGACCCAGTACTTC.

This clone was seen more than once but under ten times. The chain links TRBV5-1 to TRBJ1-2, with D tentatively TRBD1 (5 bases). The V and J ends lost 0 bases and 6 bases respectively, with 12 bases between them. This CDR3 has 14 residues. Per the germline V gene, CDR1 is SGHRS and CDR2 is YFSETQ. The chain's CDR3 is CASSLAGTGDGYTF. The DNA for the CDR3 is TGCGCCAGCAGCTTGGCCGGAACAGGTGATGGCTACACCTTC. Filled out from reference TRBV5-1 and TRBJ1-2, the complete variable domain reads KAGVTQTPRYLIKTRGQQVTLSCSPISGHRSVSWYQQTPGQGLQFLFEYFSETQRNKGNFPGRFSGRQFSNSRSEMNVSTLELGDSALYLCASSLAGTGDGYTFGSGTRLTVV.